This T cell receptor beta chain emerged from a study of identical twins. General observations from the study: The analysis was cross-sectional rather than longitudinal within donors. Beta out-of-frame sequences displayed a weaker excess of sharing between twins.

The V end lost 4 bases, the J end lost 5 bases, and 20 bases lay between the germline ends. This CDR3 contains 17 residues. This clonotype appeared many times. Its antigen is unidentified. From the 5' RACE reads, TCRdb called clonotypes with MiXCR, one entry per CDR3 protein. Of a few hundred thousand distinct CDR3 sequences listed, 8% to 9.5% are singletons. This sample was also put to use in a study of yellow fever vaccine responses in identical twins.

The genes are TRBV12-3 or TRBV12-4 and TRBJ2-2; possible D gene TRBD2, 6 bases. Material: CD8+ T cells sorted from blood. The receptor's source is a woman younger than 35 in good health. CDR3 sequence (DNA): TGTGCCAGCAGTTCCCCATCTTCTAGCGTCCGGACCGGGGAGCTGTTTTTT. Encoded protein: CASSSPSSSVRTGELFF.